Below are 3 T cell receptor beta chains sequenced from a single sample in a study of technical replicates of blood from four donors. Data came from immunoSEQ multiplex PCR; TCRdb stores just in-frame clones and leaves some out. The profile shows tens of thousands of clones, about 90% of them singletons. The specimen was PBMCs. The receptors shown here come from a human donor in good health. Some clones in this sample may be carry-over from other donors' samples.

The genes are TRBV5-6 and TRBJ2-7, with 11 bases that match TRBD1. This CDR3 has 15 amino acids. Germline V gene data show CDR1 as SGHDT and CDR2 as YYEEEE. The V gene end was trimmed by 3 bases and the J gene end by 6 bases; junction bases not matched to a gene: 8. The CDR3 sequence: CASSYGTGGRGEQYF. The CDR3 DNA sequence: TGTGCCAGCAGCTACGGGACAGGGGGTCGAGGCGAGCAGTACTTC.

The CDR3 nucleotides are TGTGCCAGCAGTGGACCCGGGACTAGCGGAGCCAAAAACATTCAGTACTTC. It is translated as CASSGPGTSGAKNIQYF. V is TRBV25-1 and J is TRBJ2-4; 11 bases are a match to TRBD2. Germline CDR1 reads MGHDK; CDR2 reads SYGVNS. The CDR3 is made up of 17 amino acids. V lost 4 bases and J lost 0; bases outside the gene matches: 5.

The CDR3 region is CASSLKTSGDYEQFF. In nucleotides, the CDR3 is TGTGCCAGCAGTTTAAAGACTAGCGGGGACTATGAGCAGTTCTTC. This sequence joins TRBV27 and TRBJ2-1, with 11 bases identical to TRBD2. V lost 2 bases and J lost 8; bases outside the gene matches: 5. Per the germline V gene, CDR1 is MNHEY and CDR2 is SMNVEV (reference sequence). This CDR3 is built from 15 residues.